The 28 T cell receptor beta chains listed next were all sequenced from one sample in a study of blood T cell repertoires in COVID-19. Assay used: immunoSEQ multiplex PCR; TCRdb lists only in-frame clones, some missing. The sample records 200,000 to 250,000 clones, over 80% being singletons. Sequencing was carried out using PBMCs or T cells enriched from blood (not recorded which). Receptor source: a woman between 40 and 55 years old who had recovered from COVID-19.

The rearrangement uses TRBV7-2 and TRBJ1-2, with 7 bases that match TRBD1. CDR1 is SGHTA, CDR2 FQGNSA, per germline. This CDR3 has 14 amino acids. V was clipped by 4 bases and J by 2 bases; unmatched bases: 4. The CDR3 nucleotides are TGTGCCAGCAGCTCCGACAGGGTCAACTATGGCTACACCTTC. It specifies CASSSDRVNYGYTF.

This clone has a single count. The J gene is TRBJ1-1, the V gene TRBV27; 7 nucleotides align to TRBD1. The V and J ends lost 6 bases and 0 bases, in that order; junction bases with no gene match: 10. From germline, CDR1 is MNHEY and CDR2 SMNVEV (reference sequence). The CDR3 has 16 amino acids. Here the CDR3 DNA reads TGTGCCAGCAGACAGGTTCCAGGGGGAATGAACACTGAAGCTTTCTTT. Residues: CASRQVPGGMNTEAFF.

V gene TRBV5-5 combines with J gene TRBJ2-5, with TRBD2 matching 10 bases. Germline CDR1 and CDR2: SGHKS and YYEKEE (reference sequence). This CDR3 has 18 residues. With V trimmed by 5 bases and J by 5 bases, 18 bases remained unmatched. The CDR3 protein is CASRNEEGASGSGETQYF. DNA for the CDR3: TGTGCCAGCAGGAACGAGGAGGGAGCTAGCGGGAGTGGGGAGACCCAGTACTTC.

The rearrangement joins TRBV5-1 to TRBJ2-1; 8 nucleotides match TRBD2. CDR1 is SGHRS and CDR2 is YFSETQ in the germline V gene. The length of the CDR3 is 15 residues. Losses at the gene ends were 0 bases for V and 6 bases for J; bases not matched to a gene: 5. The CDR3 nucleotides are TGCGCCAGCAGCTTGGTCGGGAGGGATCTCAATGAGCAGTTCTTC. It specifies CASSLVGRDLNEQFF.

This clone was recorded at least ten times. This sequence joins TRBV21-1 and TRBJ2-7; the table's D call, TRBD2, has no DNA check behind it. TRBV21-1 is assigned pseudogene status. The CDR3 runs to 15 residues. CDR3 bases: TGTGCCAGCAGCAAACGTGTGAGCGGGCCCTACGAGCAGTACTTC. This encodes CASSKRVSGPYEQYF.

This clone was recorded only once. The CDR3 protein is CASSQEGGHGAYEQYF. The CDR3 coding sequence is TGTGCCAGCAGCCAAGAAGGGGGCCATGGGGCCTACGAGCAGTACTTC. This chain uses TRBV4-2 with TRBJ2-7; 7 nucleotides match TRBD1. The CDR3 spans 16 residues. Germline CDR1 reads LGHNA; CDR2 reads YNFKEQ. V trimming: 0 bases; J trimming: 2 bases; junction bases outside the gene matches: 7.

The rearrangement uses TRBV6-5 and TRBJ2-7, with 10 bases aligning to TRBD1. Germline V CDR1 and CDR2: MNHEY, SVGAGI. Trimming at V came to 2 bases and at J to 4 bases, leaving 2 bases not matched to a gene. This CDR3 region has 14 residues. In DNA, the CDR3 is TGTGCCAGCAGTTACCCGGGACAGGGGTACGAGCAGTACGTC. Protein: CASSYPGQGYEQYV.

The chain uses TRBV7-9 and TRBJ2-7, with D possibly matching TRBD2 (5 bases). The CDR3 spans 16 residues. CDR1 is SEHNR and CDR2 is FQNEAQ in the germline V gene (reference sequence). V lost 5 bases, J lost 0 bases, and 17 bases lay in between. DNA for the CDR3: TGTGCCAGCAGCCCTGAGTGGACTTTACCCTCCTACGAGCAGTACTTC. Its translation is CASSPEWTLPSYEQYF.

The chain is built from TRBV24-1 and TRBJ2-2; the match to TRBD2 covers 8 bases. This CDR3 is built from 17 residues. After removal of 10 bases from V and 0 bases from J, the junction contained 12 bases not matched to a gene. Germline-derived CDR1 and CDR2 are KGHDR and SFDVKD. The CDR3 DNA is TGTGCCACTGTAACCGATAGCGGGACAACGAACACCGGGGAGCTGTTTTTT. It specifies CATVTDSGTTNTGELFF.

The chain is built from TRBV28 and TRBJ2-7; 8 bases align to TRBD2. CDR1 and CDR2 from the germline V gene are MDHEN and SYDVKM. This CDR3 region has 14 residues. The ends lost 6 bases at V and 2 bases at J; junction bases unmatched: 6. The CDR3 sequence is CASSLGLGPYEQYV. The CDR3 DNA follows: TGTGCCAGCAGCTTGGGACTAGGTCCCTACGAGCAGTACGTC.

The rearrangement uses TRBV4-1 and TRBJ2-5, with TRBD2 matching over 10 bases. The CDR3 runs to 16 residues. CDR1 and CDR2 (germline): MGHRA, YSYEKL. V was clipped by 0 bases and J by 6 bases; unmatched bases: 7. CDR3 amino acids: CASSQEQREGRKTQYF. The CDR3 DNA is TGCGCCAGCAGCCAAGAGCAGCGGGAGGGCAGGAAGACCCAGTACTTC.

The chain is built from TRBV7-7 and TRBJ1-6; the match to TRBD1 covers 7 bases. Germline trimming cut 6 bases from V and 8 bases from J; bases unmatched to any gene: 10. CDR3 length: 15 residues. Per the germline V gene, CDR1 is SSHAT and CDR2 is FNYEAQ (reference sequence). The CDR3 loop reads CASSHSRQGDSPLHF. The CDR3, as DNA: TGTGCCAGCAGTCATTCAAGACAGGGTGATTCACCCCTCCACTTT.

The rearrangement joins TRBV2 to TRBJ1-5; D is perhaps TRBD1 (5 bases). Germline V lookup: CDR1 SNHLY, CDR2 FYNNEI. The CDR3 runs 13 residues. V was clipped by 5 bases and J by 4 bases, with 9 bases between them. The CDR3, as DNA: TGTGCCAGCAGTCCCGGACAAAATCAGCCCCAGCATTTT. Protein product: CASSPGQNQPQHF.

The chain recombines TRBV20-1 with TRBJ2-7; D not resolved. This CDR3 comprises 11 residues. Germline V gene sequence: CDR1 DFQATT, CDR2 SNEGSKA (reference sequence). V was shortened by 1 base and J by 4 bases, with 5 bases between the two germline ends. The CDR3 DNA is TGCAGTGCTAGAGCCACATACGAGCAGTACTTC. Translating gives CSARATYEQYF.

This sequence joins TRBV25-1 and TRBJ2-1; 8 nucleotides align to TRBD2. There are 15 residues in the CDR3. V gave up 9 bases and J gave up 9 bases; unmatched junction bases: 16. CDR1 is MGHDK, CDR2 SYGVNS, per germline. CDR3 residues: CASQKRGAGGSEQFF. The CDR3 coding sequence is TGTGCCAGTCAAAAGAGAGGTGCGGGAGGTAGTGAGCAGTTCTTC.

The genes are TRBV7-2 and TRBJ2-7, with 9 nucleotides matching TRBD2. J was trimmed by 4 bases and V by 1 base; bases with no gene match: 2. The CDR3 is 14 amino acids. Germline V gene data show CDR1 as SGHTA and CDR2 as FQGNSA. CDR3 bases: TGTGCCAGCAGCTTAGGGCTAGCGGGGTACGAGCAGTACGTC. Translated, it gives CASSLGLAGYEQYV.

This clone was observed a handful of times. The rearrangement uses TRBV11-2 and TRBJ2-2; no reliable D call. Trimming left V 3 bases short and J 3 bases short, with 8 bases between. Germline V gene data show CDR1 as SGHAT and CDR2 as FQNNGV. The CDR3 contains 14 residues. CDR3 bases: TGTGCCAGCAGCTTCCCAGGTTACACCGGGGAGCTGTTTTTT. Translation: CASSFPGYTGELFF.

This clone has a single count. The chain employs TRBV30 and TRBJ1-1; unclear D gene. Deletions cut 1 base from V and 5 bases from J, with 11 bases between. CDR3 length equals 13 residues. From germline, CDR1 is GTSNPN and CDR2 SVGIG (reference sequence). CDR3 loop: CAWSGEGRTEAFF. CDR3 sequence (DNA): TGTGCCTGGAGTGGTGAGGGCAGAACTGAAGCTTTCTTT.

Here the CDR3 DNA reads TGTGCCAGCACCCCGGACAGGGGTGTAAACTATGGCTACACCTTC. It yields the protein CASTPDRGVNYGYTF. The gene calls are TRBV6-4 and TRBJ1-2; 9 bases line up with TRBD1. There are 15 residues in the CDR3. Losses at the gene ends were 7 bases for V and 2 bases for J; bases not matched to a gene: 8. Germline CDR1 MRHNA, CDR2 SNTAGT.

The V call is TRBV19, the J call TRBJ2-5; 9 nucleotides agree with TRBD1. The CDR3 runs 15 residues. The V and J ends lost 5 bases and 5 bases, in that order; junction bases with no gene match: 9. The germline V gene has CDR1 LNHDA and CDR2 SQIVND (reference sequence). The DNA for the CDR3 is TGTGCCAGTAGTGTCTTGACAGGGGGGCAGGAGACCCAGTACTTC. Protein sequence: CASSVLTGGQETQYF.

The chain uses TRBV2 and TRBJ1-1, with 8 bases fitting TRBD1. The CDR3 totals 13 residues. The V gene's germline CDR1 is SNHLY and CDR2 FYNNEI. V was pared by 7 bases and J by 7 bases, with 8 bases of the junction left unmatched. CDR3 bases: TGTGCCAGCAACCAAGACAGGGGTAGTGAAGCTTTCTTT. Residues: CASNQDRGSEAFF.

Regarding this clone: In the same sample, other DNA sequences code for this CDR3. The gene calls are TRBV28 and TRBJ2-5; D is uncertain. The CDR3 extends over 12 amino acids. V gave up 5 bases and J gave up 2 bases, with 6 bases separating them. Germline CDR1 and CDR2: MDHEN and SYDVKM. CDR3: CASSVQQETQYF. As DNA, the CDR3 is TGTGCCAGCAGTGTCCAACAAGAGACCCAGTACTTC. The full variable domain, rest sourced from reference TRBV28 and TRBJ2-5, is DVKVTQSSRYLVKRTGEKVFLECVQDMDHENMFWYRQDPGLGLRLIYFSYDVKMKEKGDIPEGYSVSREKKERFSLILESASTNQTSMYLCASSVQQETQYFGPGTRLLVL.

This clone has just a few counts. V and J are TRBV6-6 and TRBJ1-5; possible D gene TRBD1, 6 bases. Germline V gene lookup returns CDR1 MNHNY and CDR2 SVGAGI (reference sequence). The V end lost 2 bases, the J end lost 4 bases, and 15 bases lay between the germline ends. This CDR3 contains 16 residues. The DNA for the CDR3 is TGTGCCAGCAGTTACGCTCGGCAGGGGACGAATCAGCCCCAGCATTTT. Its protein is CASSYARQGTNQPQHF.

Only one count was recorded for this clone. The CDR3 loop reads CASSYRDRKETQYF. For the CDR3, the DNA is TGTGCCAGCAGTTACCGGGACAGAAAAGAGACCCAGTACTTC. The J gene is TRBJ2-5, the V gene TRBV6-5; 7 bases agree with TRBD1. The V and J ends lost 2 bases and 3 bases, in that order; junction bases with no gene match: 3. The CDR3 sequence is 14 residues long. Germline V CDR1 and CDR2: MNHEY, SVGAGI.

J is TRBJ1-5 and V is TRBV24-1; TRBD1 is a possible D gene (5 bases). The CDR3 extends over 15 amino acids. Per the germline V gene, CDR1 is KGHDR and CDR2 is SFDVKD. V was clipped by 6 bases and J by 3 bases, with 14 bases between them. CDR3 sequence: CATSPGHTLNQPQHF. The CDR3 nucleotides are TGTGCCACCAGTCCCGGACATACCCTCAATCAGCCCCAGCATTTT.

This chain connects TRBV2 to TRBJ2-3; tentatively, D is TRBD2 (7 bases). V was shortened by 1 base and J by 0 bases, with 14 bases between the two germline ends. The CDR3 loop spans 17 amino acids. Per the germline V gene, CDR1 is SNHLY and CDR2 is FYNNEI. The CDR3: CASSEEGGAQSTDTQYF. Here the CDR3 DNA reads TGTGCCAGCAGTGAAGAGGGGGGGGCACAGAGCACAGATACGCAGTATTTT.

This clone has a handful of counts. The chain joins TRBV28 to TRBJ2-1; 13 bases map to TRBD2. The CDR3 length is 15 residues. J gave up 5 bases and V 5 bases, and 3 bases lay outside the gene matches. The germline V gene has CDR1 MDHEN and CDR2 SYDVKM. CDR3 sequence (DNA): TGTGCCAGCAGTCCCGGGACTAGCGGGGACAATGAGCAGTTCTTC. Translated: CASSPGTSGDNEQFF. The complete variable domain, with remaining parts taken from reference TRBV28 and TRBJ2-1, reads DVKVTQSSRYLVKRTGEKVFLECVQDMDHENMFWYRQDPGLGLRLIYFSYDVKMKEKGDIPEGYSVSREKKERFSLILESASTNQTSMYLCASSPGTSGDNEQFFGPGTRLTVL.

The chain combines TRBV9 with TRBJ2-5, with D maybe TRBD2 (6 bases). Per germline, CDR1 SGDLS and CDR2 YYNGEE. Trimming removed 4 bases from V and 2 bases from J, with 18 bases in between. The CDR3 runs to 16 residues. The CDR3 DNA is TGTGCCAGCAGCCCTTCGGGAGCGTCCCTTCAAGAGACCCAGTACTTC. Translated: CASSPSGASLQETQYF.